This T cell receptor (beta chain) was recovered during a study of T cell repertoires in cytomegalovirus infection. Study-wide background: Both a matching HLA type and CMV infection were indicated by public TCR beta signatures.

TCRdb reprocessed the reads via MiXCR and lists one record per CDR3 protein. Counted here are 100,000 to 150,000 distinct CDR3 sequences, roughly a quarter occurring once; the ten biggest clones make up 30% to 35%. Notes on this clonotype: The antigen is undetermined.

Sequencing was done on a sample of PBMCs, sequenced either directly or after in vitro stimulation (not recorded which). The clonotype originates from a human donor in good health (CMV status not recorded). Some clones in this sample may be carry-over from other donors' samples.

The CDR3 sequence is CSAKRTVKNTEAFF. As DNA, the CDR3 is TGCAGCGCCAAAAGGACTGTTAAGAACACTGAAGCTTTCTTT. This chain connects TRBV29-1 to TRBJ1-1; D unresolved. This CDR3 contains 14 residues. Germline CDR1 and CDR2: SQVTM and ANQGSEA. Trimming removed 7 bases at V and 1 base at J, with 16 bases between.